The rows below give T cell receptor beta chains drawn from one sample of a study of blood T cell repertoires in COVID-19. The assay was immunoSEQ multiplex PCR, and TCRdb's table has in-frame clones only and misses some. Of more than 200,000 clones listed, about nine tenths are singletons. The specimen sequenced was PBMCs or T cells enriched from blood (not recorded which). The receptors stem from a man aged 35-49 years who had recovered from COVID-19. CDR3s include the opening cysteine and the closing phenylalanine or tryptophan. The D gene is left open where the match is weak. A row's size may be missing; if present it is once, few, many or a size class.

>TRBV6-5|TRBJ2-1|-|-
CASSYSAGYEQFF
TGTGCCAGCAGTTACTCCGCGGGTTATGAGCAGTTCTTC
>TRBV5-5|TRBJ2-5|TRBD1|once
CASSRPTGSETQYF
TGTGCCAGCAGTCGCCCGACAGGGTCGGAGACCCAGTACTTC
>TRBV5-4|TRBJ2-1|TRBD1|-
CASSFQGADEQFF
TGTGCCAGCAGCTTCCAGGGGGCCGATGAGCAGTTCTTC
>TRBV29-1|TRBJ1-1|-|-
CSVQMAGNTEAFF
TGCAGCGTTCAAATGGCAGGGAACACTGAAGCTTTCTTT
>TRBV5-1|TRBJ1-3|-|-
CASSLDRANSGNTIYF
TGCGCCAGCAGCTTGGACAGGGCGAACTCTGGAAACACCATATATTTT
>TRBV19|TRBJ1-2|-|-
CASMTSYGYTF
TGTGCCAGTATGACAAGCTATGGCTACACCTTC
>TRBV28|TRBJ2-1|-|-
CASSLSGYNEQFF
TGTGCCAGCAGTTTATCGGGTTACAATGAGCAGTTCTTC
>TRBV5-1|TRBJ2-1|-|-
CASSLAQRKKPQRANEQFF
TGCGCCAGCAGCTTGGCCCAGCGGAAGAAGCCCCAGCGTGCCAATGAGCAGTTCTTC
>TRBV3-1/TRBV3-2|TRBJ1-5|-|-
CASSQDSGGAQPQHF
TGTGCCAGCAGCCAAGATTCCGGGGGGGCCCAGCCCCAGCATTTT
>TRBV3-1/TRBV3-2|TRBJ2-1|TRBD1|-
CASSQYRQGSEQFF
TGTGCCAGCAGCCAATATCGACAGGGTTCTGAGCAGTTCTTC
>TRBV10-3|TRBJ1-2|-|-
CAISERGGDGYTF
TGTGCCATCAGTGAGAGGGGCGGGGATGGCTACACCTTC
>TRBV9|TRBJ1-6|TRBD1|once
CASSALTGGGYSPLHF
TGTGCCAGCAGCGCCCTAACAGGGGGTGGGTATTCACCCCTCCACTTT
>TRBV14|TRBJ2-7|TRBD2|-
CASSQAVAGSSYEQYF
TGTGCCAGCAGCCAAGCGGTAGCGGGATCTTCCTACGAGCAGTACTTC
>TRBV12-3/TRBV12-4|TRBJ2-1|-|once
CASSFLAPEQFF
TGTGCCAGCAGTTTCTTAGCGCCTGAGCAGTTCTTC
>TRBV30|TRBJ1-2|TRBD1|-
CAWSGTGADGGYTF
TGTGCCTGGAGCGGGACAGGGGCCGATGGGGGCTACACCTTC
>TRBV6-5|TRBJ2-7|-|-
CASSYRESSYEQYF
TGTGCCAGCAGTTACCGTGAGAGCTCCTACGAGCAGTACTTC
>TRBV7-9|TRBJ2-7|TRBD2|-
CASSLKRGTSGSNDEQYF
TGTGCCAGCAGCTTAAAGCGGGGGACTAGCGGGAGTAACGACGAGCAGTACTTC
>TRBV28|TRBJ1-4|TRBD1|few
CASRAGTGIANEKLFF
TGTGCCAGCAGGGCCGGGACAGGGATTGCTAATGAAAAACTGTTTTTT
>TRBV19|TRBJ2-1|-|-
CASSIVPYNEQFF
TGTGCCAGTAGTATAGTCCCTTACAATGAGCAGTTCTTC
>TRBV5-1|TRBJ1-1|-|-
CASSLTGNTEAFF
TGCGCCAGCAGCTTGACAGGGAACACTGAAGCTTTCTTT
>TRBV19|TRBJ1-5|-|many
CASSTHSRNQPQHF
TGTGCCAGTAGTACTCACAGCCGCAATCAGCCCCAGCATTTT
>TRBV4-2|TRBJ1-6|-|few
CASSQVISESVSLHF
TGTGCCAGCAGCCAAGTTATCAGCGAGTCGGTCTCCCTCCACTTT
>TRBV3-1/TRBV3-2|TRBJ1-2|TRBD1|few
CASSHSGQGSYTF
TGTGCCAGCAGCCATTCCGGACAGGGGAGCTACACCTTC
>TRBV2|TRBJ2-5|TRBD1|-
CAITGTGRETQYF
TGTGCTATTACCGGGACAGGGCGGGAGACCCAGTACTTC
>TRBV28|TRBJ1-6|-|-
CASRLPGVDNSPLHF
TGTGCCAGCAGACTCCCCGGAGTTGATAATTCACCCCTCCACTTT
>TRBV5-1|TRBJ2-1|TRBD2|few
CASSLAASGSSYNEQFF
TGCGCCAGCAGCTTGGCTGCTAGCGGGAGCTCCTACAATGAGCAGTTCTTC
>TRBV11-3|TRBJ2-3|TRBD1|-
CASSFGQGHTDTQYF
TGTGCCAGCAGCTTCGGACAGGGCCACACAGATACGCAGTATTTT
>TRBV15|TRBJ1-2|-|-
CATSRDLVFLDIGYTF
TGTGCCACCAGCAGAGATTTGGTTTTCCTAGATATAGGCTACACCTTC
>TRBV5-1|TRBJ2-5|-|-
CASSLGAETQYF
TGCGCCAGCAGCTTGGGGGCAGAGACCCAGTACTTC
>TRBV4-3|TRBJ2-7|-|-
CASSHYQGLYEQYF
TGCGCCAGCAGCCATTATCAGGGGTTGTACGAGCAGTACTTC
>TRBV12-3/TRBV12-4|TRBJ1-2|-|-
CASSSWGQGSDTF
-
>TRBV19|TRBJ1-1|TRBD1|-
CASSIDAIGQGGKTEAFF
TGTGCCAGTAGTATAGATGCGATCGGACAGGGGGGTAAGACTGAAGCTTTCTTT
>TRBV4-2|TRBJ2-2|TRBD2|-
CASSQVGLAGAGGGELFF
TGTGCCAGCAGCCAAGTTGGCCTAGCGGGGGCAGGGGGCGGGGAGCTGTTTTTT
>TRBV18|TRBJ1-5|-|-
CATRTDGRNQPQHF
TGTGCCACCCGGACAGACGGACGCAATCAGCCCCAGCATTTT
>TRBV7-9|TRBJ2-7|TRBD2|-
CASSFPGRGVYEQYF
TGTGCCAGCAGCTTCCCCGGTCGGGGGGTCTACGAGCAGTACTTC
>TRBV6-5|TRBJ2-1|-|-
CASRTQGYNEQFF
TGTGCCAGCAGGACACAGGGTTACAATGAGCAGTTCTTC
>TRBV15|TRBJ1-1|-|-
CATSRGGLADAFF
TGTGCCACCAGCAGAGGAGGATTGGCGGATGCTTTCTTT